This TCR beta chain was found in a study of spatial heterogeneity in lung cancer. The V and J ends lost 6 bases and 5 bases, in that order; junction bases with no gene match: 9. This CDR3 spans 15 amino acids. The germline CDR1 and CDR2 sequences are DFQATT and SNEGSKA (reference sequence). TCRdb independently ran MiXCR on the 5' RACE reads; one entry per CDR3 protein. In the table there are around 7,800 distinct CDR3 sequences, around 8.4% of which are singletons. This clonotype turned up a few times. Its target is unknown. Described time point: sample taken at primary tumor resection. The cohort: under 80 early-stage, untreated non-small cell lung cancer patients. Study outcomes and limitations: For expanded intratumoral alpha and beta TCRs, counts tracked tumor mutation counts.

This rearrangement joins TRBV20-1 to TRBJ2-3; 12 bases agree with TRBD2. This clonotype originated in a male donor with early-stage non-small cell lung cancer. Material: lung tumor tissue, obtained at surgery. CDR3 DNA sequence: TGCAGTGCCAGACTAGCGGGAGCGGGGGGAGATACGCAGTATTTT. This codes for CSARLAGAGGDTQYF.